These 9 T cell receptor beta chains originate from one sample sequenced in a study of T cells in localized non-small cell lung cancer. Sequencing used immunoSEQ multiplex PCR; TCRdb keeps in-frame clones, though not all of them. The table has approximately 65,000 clones, roughly four fifths seen once. Material: PBMCs, obtained before any cancer treatment. The receptors were sampled from a man aged 40-75 years with stage II lung adenocarcinoma.

The chain carries TRBV25-1 and TRBJ2-3, with TRBD2 identical over 11 bases. Germline CDR1 reads MGHDK; CDR2 reads SYGVNS. This CDR3 is 18 amino acids long. V was pared by 3 bases and J by 1 base, with 9 bases of the junction left unmatched. CDR3 in amino acids: CASSENPWTSGRTDTQYF. CDR3 in DNA: TGTGCCAGCAGTGAGAATCCGTGGACTAGCGGGCGCACAGATACGCAGTATTTT.

The chain combines TRBV30 with TRBJ2-1, with D unresolved. The ends were cut back, 0 bases at V and 4 bases at J, with 10 bases in the middle. Germline V gene lookup returns CDR1 GTSNPN and CDR2 SVGIG (reference sequence). This CDR3 spans 14 amino acids. The CDR3 bases are TGTGCCTGGAGTGTACTGTCTGATTACAATGAGCAGTTCTTC. Protein sequence: CAWSVLSDYNEQFF.

V gene TRBV4-3 combines with J gene TRBJ2-3; D possibly corresponds to TRBD1 (5 bases). The CDR3 consists of 15 residues. V was trimmed by 3 bases and J by 5 bases, leaving 15 bases between them. The germline V gene encodes CDR1 LGHNA and CDR2 YSLEER. The CDR3 loop reads CASSQGGQGRDTQYF. CDR3 DNA: TGCGCCAGCAGCCAGGGCGGTCAGGGAAGAGATACGCAGTATTTT.

The V gene is TRBV2, the J gene TRBJ2-6, with D perhaps assigned TRBD1 or TRBD2 (5 bases each). CDR1 SNHLY and CDR2 FYNNEI come from the germline V gene. The length of the CDR3 is 18 residues. The V end lost 5 bases, the J end lost 2 bases, and 19 bases lay between the germline ends. The CDR3 is CASSPTGGGLTGANVLTF. For the CDR3, the DNA is TGTGCCAGCAGTCCAACAGGTGGTGGACTCACTGGGGCCAACGTCCTGACTTTC.

V and J are TRBV7-3 and TRBJ2-6, with D maybe TRBD2 (5 bases). The V and J ends lost 2 bases and 1 base respectively, with 9 bases between them. Germline CDR1 SGHTA, CDR2 FQGTGA. The CDR3 is 16 amino acids. The CDR3 sequence is CASSLGSGSGANVLTF. CDR3 sequence (DNA): TGTGCCAGCAGCTTAGGGTCGGGGTCTGGGGCCAACGTCCTGACTTTC.

This clone was seen a handful of times. This chain connects TRBV6-1 to TRBJ1-5; D unresolved. The V gene's germline CDR1 is MNHNS and CDR2 SASEGT. V was cut by 2 bases and J by 1 base, with 12 bases left in between. This CDR3 has 16 amino acids. CDR3 protein: CASSESGGISNQPQHF. In nucleotides, the CDR3 is TGTGCCAGCAGTGAATCCGGCGGTATAAGCAATCAGCCCCAGCATTTT.

This chain joins TRBV18 and TRBJ2-3, with 11 positions matching TRBD1. The CDR3 length is 16 residues. The V gene end was trimmed by 3 bases and the J gene end by 3 bases; junction bases not matched to a gene: 5. Looked up from germline, CDR1 is KGHSH and CDR2 is LQKENI. The CDR3 sequence: CASSPRDRGATDTQYF. The DNA of the CDR3 is TGTGCCAGCTCACCTCGGGACAGGGGGGCTACAGATACGCAGTATTTT.

V usage is TRBV10-2 and J usage is TRBJ1-1, with a weak D call TRBD1 (5 bases). The CDR3 length is 13 residues. Trimming removed 5 bases at V and 5 bases at J, with 12 bases between. Germline V gene data show CDR1 as WSHSY and CDR2 as SAAADI. The CDR3 DNA sequence: TGCGCCAGCAGTACCAGGGAGGGGACTGAAGCTTTCTTT. Translating gives CASSTREGTEAFF.

V usage is TRBV11-3 and J usage is TRBJ2-6; no firm D call. Deletions cut 3 bases from V and 5 bases from J, with 17 bases between. Germline lookup yields CDR1 SGHNT and CDR2 YENEEA. This CDR3 comprises 17 residues. DNA of the CDR3: TGTGCCAGCAGCTTTACATCTCGACAAAGTCGGGCCAACGTCCTGACTTTC. Translating gives CASSFTSRQSRANVLTF.